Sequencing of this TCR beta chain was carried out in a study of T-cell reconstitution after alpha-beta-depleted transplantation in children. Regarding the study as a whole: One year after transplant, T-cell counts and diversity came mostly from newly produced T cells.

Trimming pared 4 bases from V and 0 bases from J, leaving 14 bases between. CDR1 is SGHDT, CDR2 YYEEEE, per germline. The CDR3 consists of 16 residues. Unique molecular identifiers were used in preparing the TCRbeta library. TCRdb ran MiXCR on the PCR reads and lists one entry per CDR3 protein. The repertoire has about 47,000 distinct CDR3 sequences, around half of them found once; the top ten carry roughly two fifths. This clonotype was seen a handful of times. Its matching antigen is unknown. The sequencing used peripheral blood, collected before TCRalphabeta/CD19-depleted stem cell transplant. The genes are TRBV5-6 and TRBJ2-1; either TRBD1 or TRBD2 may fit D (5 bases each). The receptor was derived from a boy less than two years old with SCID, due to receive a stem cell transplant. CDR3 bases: TGTGCCAGCAGCCGCTGGGGGTATAGCTCCTACAATGAGCAGTTCTTC. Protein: CASSRWGYSSYNEQFF.